A selection of T cell receptor beta chains follows, all from one sample in a study of T cell responses to AZD1222 COVID-19 vaccine. Sequencing was performed with immunoSEQ multiplex PCR; in TCRdb, only in-frame clones are kept and a portion is missing. Among 95,000 to 150,000 clones listed, around 86% were seen once. This material consisted of peripheral blood, taken on day 0 of AZD1222 vaccination. Every receptor here comes from an adult in good health. Each CDR3 is given without its conserved first and last residue. Each record gives: V gene, clone size, CDR3 protein. Clone size is shown for a subset of rows, as once, few, many or a class of expanded clone.

V: TRBV6-2/TRBV6-3; size: -; CDR3: ASSLRGKDYGYT
V: TRBV11-2; size: few; CDR3: ASTTYRDGVGYT
V: TRBV11-2; size: -; CDR3: ASSLAAANYEQY
V: TRBV3-1/TRBV3-2; size: -; CDR3: ASSPRPNPSYEQY
V: TRBV7-2; size: once; CDR3: ASSLGQATGELF
V: TRBV4-1; size: -; CDR3: ASSQEGHLTS
V: TRBV4-2; size: -; CDR3: ASSQESRGGTDTQY
V: TRBV18; size: once; CDR3: ASSPGTPPGTDTQY
V: TRBV12-3/TRBV12-4; size: -; CDR3: ASSPGQGGYT
V: TRBV2; size: -; CDR3: ASSVGRAFGANVLT
V: TRBV5-6; size: -; CDR3: ASSLSPNGETQY
V: TRBV28; size: -; CDR3: ASNLGGEKLF
V: TRBV18; size: -; CDR3: ASSPEPWTNYGYT
V: TRBV9; size: -; CDR3: ASSVAGFHSKLF
V: TRBV10-1; size: -; CDR3: ASRVRSSGANVLT
V: TRBV5-1; size: -; CDR3: ASSLTDGRSGANVLT
V: TRBV7-6; size: -; CDR3: ASSLESLPRTYGYT
V: TRBV12-5; size: -; CDR3: ASGLLGTIGELF
V: TRBV7-9; size: -; CDR3: ASSLDLAGGQETQY
V: TRBV14; size: -; CDR3: ASSFGLTDTQY
V: TRBV5-6; size: -; CDR3: ASSLSKAYYGYT
V: TRBV6-5; size: once; CDR3: ASRTYRGSYNEQF
V: TRBV6-1; size: medium-sized; CDR3: ASSDARGKNTGELF
V: TRBV7-9; size: -; CDR3: ASSLGTEQY
V: TRBV12-5; size: -; CDR3: ASVPPGGSNQPQH
V: TRBV4-1; size: -; CDR3: ASSLDPGQGYYGYT
V: TRBV9; size: few; CDR3: ASSVTSSSSGNTIY
V: TRBV6-4; size: -; CDR3: ASSLQGLGTEAF
V: TRBV7-9; size: few; CDR3: ASSLRAGGEGETQY
V: TRBV30; size: -; CDR3: ARGGGRADTEAF
V: TRBV7-8; size: -; CDR3: ASSLSGGRTDTQY
V: TRBV7-9; size: -; CDR3: AVRAGGTGTYEQY
V: TRBV6-5; size: -; CDR3: ASREDTQY
V: TRBV3-1/TRBV3-2; size: -; CDR3: ASSHVPTGYNEQF
V: TRBV7-6; size: -; CDR3: ASSLVGGGAYEQY
V: TRBV5-1; size: -; CDR3: ASSLAMVGYEQY
V: TRBV11-2; size: -; CDR3: ASSLGAGFTEAF
V: TRBV7-6; size: once; CDR3: ASSSGLNQPQH
V: TRBV6-5; size: -; CDR3: ASSYGQGRSYT
V: TRBV5-1; size: -; CDR3: ASSFGTEKYNEQF
V: TRBV11-2; size: once; CDR3: ASSRAFGTDTQY
V: TRBV3-1/TRBV3-2; size: -; CDR3: ASSQATSGGMGTQY
V: TRBV20-1; size: -; CDR3: SASSQRGPNTDTQY
V: TRBV20-1; size: -; CDR3: SASRAGTEAF
V: TRBV7-9; size: -; CDR3: ASSEQGHLSLAF
V: TRBV5-4; size: once; CDR3: ASSLLGVDGYT
V: TRBV9; size: once; CDR3: ASTANVINSPLH
V: TRBV9; size: once; CDR3: ASSRQGTQNTGELF
V: TRBV7-8; size: -; CDR3: ASSLELGTAYNGYT
V: TRBV6-1; size: -; CDR3: ASSEIGRNQPQH
V: TRBV2; size: -; CDR3: ASSENWGSGGVETQY
V: TRBV6-6; size: once; CDR3: ASSPGTSGGPYQETQY
V: TRBV9; size: -; CDR3: ASSSSGREDTQY
V: TRBV5-4; size: -; CDR3: ASSLVGGRASNTEAF